Sequencing of this T cell receptor beta chain was carried out in a study of T-cell memory formation after mild COVID-19. Study-level background: Among the donors, TCR clusters were largely specific to each donor.

Findings and caveats of the study: Contracting clones from day 15 to 85 had balanced CD4/CD8; later expanders favoured CD4+.

This clonotype was recorded many times. Its antigen is not known. Trimming shortened V by 0 bases and J by 7 bases, and 13 bases separated the two germline ends. This CDR3 contains 14 residues. Germline CDR1 DFQATT, CDR2 SNEGSKA (reference sequence). TCRdb reprocessed the 5' RACE reads via MiXCR and lists one record per CDR3 protein. The repertoire holds 120,000 to 150,000 distinct CDR3 sequences, with under 7% as singletons. The TCR originated in an adult woman who had mild COVID-19 (a few samples of this study predate the infection). Cell type and time point are not known. The sequenced sample consisted of PBMCs or a T cell subset sorted from them (not recorded which). V gene TRBV20-1 combines with J gene TRBJ2-1; D uncertain. CDR3 amino acids: CSARDLSLPNEQFF. The CDR3 DNA follows: TGCAGTGCTAGAGATTTGAGCCTCCCAAATGAGCAGTTCTTC.